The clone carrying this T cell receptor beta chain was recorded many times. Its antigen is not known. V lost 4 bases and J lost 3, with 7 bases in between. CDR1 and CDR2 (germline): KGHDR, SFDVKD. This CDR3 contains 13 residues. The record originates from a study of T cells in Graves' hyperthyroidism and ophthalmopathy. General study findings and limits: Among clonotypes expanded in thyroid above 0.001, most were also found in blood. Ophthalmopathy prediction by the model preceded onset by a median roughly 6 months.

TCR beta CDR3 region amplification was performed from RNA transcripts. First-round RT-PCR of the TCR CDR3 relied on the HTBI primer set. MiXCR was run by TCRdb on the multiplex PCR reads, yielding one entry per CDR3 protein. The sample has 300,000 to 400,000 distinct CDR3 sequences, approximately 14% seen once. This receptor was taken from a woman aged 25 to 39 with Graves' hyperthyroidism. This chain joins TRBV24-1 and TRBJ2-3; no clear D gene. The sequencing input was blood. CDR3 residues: CATSDRTTDTQYF. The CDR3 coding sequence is TGTGCCACCAGTGACCGCACTACAGATACGCAGTATTTT.